The 27 T cell receptor beta chains listed next were all sequenced from one sample in a study of human T cells and chemical hapten exposure. As for time point: healthy volunteer bleed at 2 weeks. It was from unfractionated whole blood that total RNA was extracted. TCRdb re-analysed the RACE reads in MiXCR, keeping a single row per CDR3 protein. The repertoire holds about 130,000 distinct CDR3 sequences, with 8.5% to 9.5% as singletons. The source material was whole blood. The receptors were sampled from a male donor in good health. Some clones in this sample may be carry-over from other donors' samples.

CDR3 nucleotide sequence: TGCAGCGTGAAGTATGGGACAGGGTACGAAAAACTGTTTTTT. Translating it yields CSVKYGTGYEKLFF. The chain recombines TRBV29-1 with TRBJ1-4; the match to TRBD1 covers 9 bases. CDR3 length: 14 amino acids. Germline-derived CDR1 and CDR2 are SQVTM and ANQGSEA. V shed 6 bases and J 8 bases; nucleotides not matched to a gene: 10.

The genes are TRBV4-3 and TRBJ1-6; D remains ambiguous. The CDR3 length is 15 residues. The germline V gene has CDR1 LGHNA and CDR2 YSLEER. V lost 0 bases, J lost 10 bases, and 13 bases lay in between. In DNA, the CDR3 is TGCGCCAGCAGCCAAGATTTTCAGATGGAGTCACCCCTCCACTTT. This encodes CASSQDFQMESPLHF.

This sequence joins TRBV5-5 and TRBJ2-1, with 13 bases fitting TRBD2. With V trimmed by 4 bases and J by 10 bases, 8 bases remained unmatched. CDR1 is SGHKS, CDR2 YYEKEE, per germline (reference sequence). The CDR3 runs 15 residues. The CDR3 sequence is CASSGRLAGGEEQFF. The CDR3, as DNA: TGTGCCAGCAGCGGGCGACTAGCGGGGGGTGAGGAGCAGTTCTTC. The whole variable domain, remainder taken from reference TRBV5-5 and TRBJ2-1, is DAGVTQSPTHLIKTRGQQVTLRCSPISGHKSVSWYQQVLGQGPQFIFQYYEKEERGRGNFPDRFSARQFPNYSSELNVNALLLGDSALYLCASSGRLAGGEEQFFGPGTRLTVL.

This clonotype came up a few times. This rearrangement joins TRBV6-5 to TRBJ1-5; D unresolved. There are 15 residues in the CDR3. Germline lookup yields CDR1 MNHEY and CDR2 SVGAGI. V was cut by 5 bases and J by 0 bases, with 11 bases left in between. The chain's CDR3 is CASSVVRDSNQPQHF. CDR3 coding DNA: TGTGCCAGCAGTGTGGTACGCGATAGCAATCAGCCCCAGCATTTT.

This clonotype came up a few times. The chain uses TRBV29-1 and TRBJ2-7; perhaps D is TRBD1 or TRBD2 (5 bases each). V lost 7 bases and J 5 bases, leaving 15 bases between the germline ends. The CDR3 has 12 residues. Per the germline V gene, CDR1 is SQVTM and CDR2 is ANQGSEA. The CDR3 sequence is CSAGTLGHEQYF. The CDR3 DNA is TGCAGCGCGGGGACCCTAGGCCACGAGCAGTACTTC.

The V call is TRBV18, the J call TRBJ2-7; TRBD2 matches 11 bases. The J segment lost 2 bases and the V segment lost 5 bases, leaving 2 bases of the junction unmatched. This CDR3 contains 14 residues. The V gene's germline CDR1 is KGHSH and CDR2 LQKENI. CDR3 sequence: CASSSGLAAYEQYF. The CDR3 nucleotides are TGTGCCAGCTCATCGGGACTAGCGGCCTACGAGCAGTACTTC.

This clonotype was recorded a few times. The genes are TRBV7-6 and TRBJ1-6; TRBD1 might be the D (6 bases). The CDR3 contains 15 residues. CDR1 is SGHVS and CDR2 is FNYEAQ in the germline V gene. V dropped 2 bases and J dropped 7 bases, with 12 bases sitting between them. CDR3 DNA: TGTGCCAGCAGCTTATACAGGGATCGCAATTCACCCCTCCACTTT. Residues: CASSLYRDRNSPLHF.

This clonotype has at least ten counts. This CDR3 is CSARSSPSHHNEQFF. The CDR3, as DNA: TGCAGTGCTAGATCATCCCCGTCTCACCACAATGAGCAGTTCTTC. The chain employs TRBV20-1 and TRBJ2-1; no clear D. This CDR3 is 15 amino acids long. Trimming shortened V by 2 bases and J by 5 bases, and 16 bases separated the two germline ends. CDR1 and CDR2 from the germline V gene are DFQATT and SNEGSKA (reference sequence).

This clonotype was seen more than once but under ten times. V and J are TRBV7-3 and TRBJ2-1; maybe TRBD1 (5 bases). The CDR3 spans 14 residues. The germline V and J ends were trimmed by 1 base and 5 bases, with 9 bases remaining between them. Per the germline V gene, CDR1 is SGHTA and CDR2 is FQGTGA. The CDR3 DNA reads TGTGCCAGCAGCTTAATAACAGGAGACAATGAGCAGTTCTTC. Translating gives CASSLITGDNEQFF.

This clonotype was seen only once. V gene TRBV4-3 combines with J gene TRBJ2-2; D may be TRBD2 (6 bases). Trimming took off 0 bases at V and 2 bases at J, with 13 bases between the two ends. CDR3 length equals 17 residues. Germline CDR1 reads LGHNA; CDR2 reads YSLEER. CDR3 bases: TGCGCCAGCAGCCAAGACCCACGGGGGAGAAACACCGGGGAGCTGTTTTTT. Translating it yields CASSQDPRGRNTGELFF.

As to this clonotype: This may be a read error, as it is one base from a much larger clone. CDR3 amino acids: CSVDLAAREAFF. In DNA, the CDR3 is TGCAGCGTTGACTTGGCCGCTCGGGAAGCTTTCTTT. The rearrangement joins TRBV29-1 to TRBJ1-1; D is uncertain. V gave up 3 bases and J gave up 8 bases, with 13 bases separating them. The CDR3 is 12 amino acids. From germline, CDR1 is SQVTM and CDR2 ANQGSEA.

This clonotype was observed many times. The chain uses TRBV7-9 and TRBJ1-1, with a weak D call TRBD1 (5 bases). V was trimmed by 6 bases and J by 4 bases, leaving 9 bases between them. CDR1 SEHNR and CDR2 FQNEAQ come from the germline V gene (reference sequence). CDR3 size: 12 residues. CDR3 protein: CASRGDVTEAFF. CDR3 bases: TGTGCCAGCAGAGGGGATGTCACTGAAGCTTTCTTT.

This clonotype was seen at least ten times. This chain connects TRBV20-1 to TRBJ2-5; 7 bases align to TRBD1. CDR1 is DFQATT and CDR2 is SNEGSKA in the germline V gene (reference sequence). There are 13 residues in the CDR3. V was pared by 1 base and J by 5 bases, with 4 bases of the junction left unmatched. The CDR3 nucleotides read TGCAGTGCTAGAGGAGGGGGCCAGGAGACCCAGTACTTC. It specifies CSARGGGQETQYF.

The rearrangement links TRBV7-9 to TRBJ2-7; D might be TRBD1 or TRBD2, each matching 5 bases. CDR1 and CDR2 from the germline V gene are SEHNR and FQNEAQ (reference sequence). Trimming took 6 bases from V and 3 from J, leaving 12 bases between them. CDR3 length: 13 residues. The CDR3 nucleotides read TGTGCCAGCAGTCCGGGGCATTACTACGAGCAGTACTTC. Its translation: CASSPGHYYEQYF.

This clonotype was observed a handful of times. The genes are TRBV11-1 and TRBJ2-7; no clear D. CDR3 size: 14 residues. V was pared by 2 bases and J by 0 bases, with 8 bases between. Looked up from germline, CDR1 is SGHAT and CDR2 is FQDESV (reference sequence). Here the CDR3 reads CASSLLQSSYEQYF. Here the CDR3 DNA reads TGTGCCAGCAGCTTATTACAGAGCTCCTACGAGCAGTACTTC.

The V and J genes are TRBV5-1 and TRBJ2-1; a weak D match, TRBD1 (5 bases). Deletions cut 4 bases from V and 3 bases from J, with 14 bases between. Germline V gene sequence: CDR1 SGHRS, CDR2 YFSETQ. This CDR3 spans 15 amino acids. CDR3 nucleotide sequence: TGCGCCAGCAGCGATACAGGTACAGGCTACAATGAGCAGTTCTTC. Translation gives CASSDTGTGYNEQFF.

About this clonotype itself: As the CDR3 is not closed by the conserved phenylalanine or tryptophan, this likely results from a read error. The V gene is TRBV7-2, the J gene TRBJ2-3; D is unclear. V lost 5 bases and J 2 bases, leaving 8 bases between the germline ends. The CDR3 sequence is 13 residues long. Germline CDR1 is SGHTA and CDR2 is FQGNSA. The CDR3 sequence: CASSTLNTDTQYS. The CDR3 nucleotides are TGTGCCAGCAGCACGCTCAACACAGATACGCAGTATTCT.

V is TRBV7-9 and J is TRBJ2-2; the D is unclear. From germline, CDR1 is SEHNR and CDR2 FQNEAQ (reference sequence). V was shortened by 3 bases and J by 0 bases, with 2 bases between the two germline ends. This CDR3 has 13 amino acids. The CDR3 DNA reads TGTGCCAGCAGCTTTTCGAACACCGGGGAGCTGTTTTTT. It encodes CASSFSNTGELFF.

This clonotype has ten or more counts. The V call is TRBV20-1, the J call TRBJ2-1; TRBD2 matches 8 bases. The germline gives CDR1 DFQATT, CDR2 SNEGSKA (reference sequence). V was pared by 0 bases and J by 3 bases, with 13 bases of the junction left unmatched. The CDR3 covers 18 residues. This CDR3 is CSAREGEWGTSIYNEQFF. CDR3 DNA: TGCAGTGCTAGAGAGGGGGAGTGGGGGACTAGTATCTACAATGAGCAGTTCTTC.

This clonotype was observed at least ten times. The chain links TRBV29-1 to TRBJ2-3; maybe TRBD1 (5 bases). The length of the CDR3 is 15 residues. CDR1 is SQVTM, CDR2 ANQGSEA, per germline. Trimming removed 2 bases from V and 0 bases from J, with 12 bases in between. The CDR3 DNA is TGCAGCGTTGAATCAGGGATGCCTAGCACAGATACGCAGTATTTT. Protein sequence: CSVESGMPSTDTQYF.

This clonotype appeared many times. The chain is built from TRBV11-2 and TRBJ2-2; D unresolved. The CDR3 length is 12 residues. Trimming took 5 bases from V and 5 from J, leaving 6 bases between them. The germline CDR1 and CDR2 sequences are SGHAT and FQNNGV. The CDR3 DNA reads TGTGCCAGCAGCCGGCGGACCGGGGAGCTGTTTTTT. Translation: CASSRRTGELFF.

The chain couples TRBV13 to TRBJ2-7, with D perhaps matching TRBD1 (5 bases). The CDR3 has 15 residues. V gave up 3 bases and J gave up 0 bases, with 12 bases separating them. CDR1 and CDR2 (germline): PRHDT, FYEKMQ (reference sequence). The CDR3 nucleotides are TGTGCCAGCAGCTTGGGGCGCGGTACCTCCTACGAGCAGTACTTC. This encodes CASSLGRGTSYEQYF.

This clonotype was seen more than once but under ten times. The rearrangement uses TRBV7-9 and TRBJ2-7; D possibly corresponds to TRBD2 (6 bases). The CDR3 consists of 16 residues. CDR1 SEHNR and CDR2 FQNEAQ come from the germline V gene (reference sequence). Deletions cut 3 bases from V and 0 bases from J, with 15 bases between. CDR3 region: CASSLAGGTSSYEQYF. DNA for the CDR3: TGTGCCAGCAGCTTGGCCGGGGGAACGAGCTCCTACGAGCAGTACTTC.

This clonotype was counted a few times. The chain has TRBV27 and TRBJ2-4, with D perhaps matching TRBD2 (5 bases). CDR1 and CDR2 from the germline V gene are MNHEY and SMNVEV (reference sequence). Trimming removed 8 bases at V and 0 bases at J, with 8 bases between. The CDR3 has 13 residues. CDR3 DNA sequence: TGTGCCAGCTCCGGGATAGCCAAAAACATTCAGTACTTC. As protein: CASSGIAKNIQYF.

This clonotype was seen repeatedly, ten times or more. J is TRBJ1-6 and V is TRBV5-4, with D perhaps matching TRBD1 (5 bases). Germline loops: CDR1 SGHNT, CDR2 YYREEE (reference sequence). V was cut by 4 bases and J by 10 bases, with 15 bases left in between. This CDR3 contains 14 residues. The DNA for the CDR3 is TGTGCCAGCAGCCTCAGGGACCGGGGCTCACCCCTCCACTTT. Translated: CASSLRDRGSPLHF.

J is TRBJ1-1 and V is TRBV11-2, with 7 positions matching TRBD1. V gave up 3 bases and J gave up 3 bases; unmatched junction bases: 4. The germline V gene encodes CDR1 SGHAT and CDR2 FQNNGV. The CDR3 runs to 14 residues. In nucleotides, the CDR3 is TGTGCCAGCAGCTTCAGGGGGGTGGACACTGAAGCTTTCTTT. This encodes CASSFRGVDTEAFF.

This clonotype was observed a handful of times. The chain joins TRBV19 to TRBJ1-5, with D possibly being TRBD1 (5 bases). The CDR3 is made up of 13 amino acids. The V end was cut by 4 bases, the J end by 5 bases, with 9 bases between. Germline V CDR1 and CDR2: LNHDA, SQIVND (reference sequence). The CDR3 loop is CASSRQKYQPQHF. CDR3 DNA: TGTGCCAGTAGTAGACAGAAGTATCAGCCCCAGCATTTT. The complete variable domain, with remaining parts taken from reference TRBV19 and TRBJ1-5, reads DGGITQSPKYLFRKEGQNVTLSCEQNLNHDAMYWYRQDPGQGLRLIYYSQIVNDFQKGDIAEGYSVSREKKESFPLTVTSAQKNPTAFYLCASSRQKYQPQHFGDGTRLSIL.